This T cell receptor beta chain was documented in a study of blood T cell repertoires in COVID-19. This CDR3 has 15 amino acids. Germline CDR1 LNHDA, CDR2 SQIVND (reference sequence). Deletions cut 7 bases from V and 6 bases from J, with 16 bases between. Some clones are missing from TCRdb's copy, which holds only in-frame ones; the method was immunoSEQ multiplex PCR. The sample has 99,000 or so clones, 82% seen once. Sequencing used peripheral blood. This TCR came from a man aged 60-69 years with acute or convalescent COVID-19. The J gene is TRBJ1-6, the V gene TRBV19; D not certain. CDR3 in amino acids: CASTTGGQANSPLHF. In nucleotides, the CDR3 is TGTGCCAGTACTACGGGAGGGCAGGCTAATTCACCCCTCCACTTT.